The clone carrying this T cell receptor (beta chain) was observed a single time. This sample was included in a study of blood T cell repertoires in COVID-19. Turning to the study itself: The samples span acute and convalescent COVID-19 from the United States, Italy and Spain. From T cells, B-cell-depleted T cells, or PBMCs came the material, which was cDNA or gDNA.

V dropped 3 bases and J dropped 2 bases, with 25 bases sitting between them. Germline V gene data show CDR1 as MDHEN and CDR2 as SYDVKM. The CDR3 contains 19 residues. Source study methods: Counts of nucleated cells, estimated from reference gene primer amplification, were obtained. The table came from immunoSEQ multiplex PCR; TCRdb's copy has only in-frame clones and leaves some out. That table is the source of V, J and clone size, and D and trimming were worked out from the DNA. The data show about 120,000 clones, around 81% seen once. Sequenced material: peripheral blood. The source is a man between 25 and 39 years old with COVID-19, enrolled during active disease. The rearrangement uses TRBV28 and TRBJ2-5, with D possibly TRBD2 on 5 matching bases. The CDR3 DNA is TGTGCCAGCAGTTTTGAGACGGTCCGGCGGGCGGGTCCACAAGAGACCCAGTACTTC. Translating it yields CASSFETVRRAGPQETQYF.